Below, 25 T cell receptor beta chains from the same sample are listed, as sequenced in a study of T cell clonality in common variable immunodeficiency. The table came from immunoSEQ multiplex PCR; TCRdb's copy has only in-frame clones and leaves some out. The profile covers some 30,000 clones, none occurring a single time. The sequencing input was peripheral blood mononuclear cells. These receptors came from a person aged 18 to 75 in good health.

This clone was counted ten times or more. The CDR3 end lies 3 residues beyond the end of the read and is filled in from the germline J gene. This chain joins TRBV5-6 and TRBJ1-2; D ambiguous. CDR1 is SGHDT and CDR2 is YYEEEE in the germline V gene. CDR3 size: 15 residues. Incomplete CDR3 DNA: TGTGCCAGCAGCTTGTTTGCGGAGCCTCTTTGGGGC. Amino acid sequence: CASSLFAEPLWG. The whole CDR3 reads CASSLFAEPLWGYTF. Full variable domain (rest looked up from reference TRBV5-6 and TRBJ1-2): DAGVTQSPTHLIKTRGQQVTLRCSPKSGHDTVSWYQQALGQGPQFIFQYYEEEERQRGNFPDRFSGHQFPNYSSELNVNALLLGDSALYLCASSLFAEPLWGYTFGSGTRLTVV.

About this clone: The read ends 3 residues before the CDR3 terminus; that terminus is restored from the germline J gene. The chain has TRBV11-3 and TRBJ2-1; tentatively, D is TRBD1 (5 bases). The germline gives CDR1 SGHNT, CDR2 YENEEA. The V gene lost 11 bases and the J gene lost 3 bases, with 14 bases spanning the gap. CDR3 length: 13 amino acids. The sequenced CDR3 bases are TGTGCCGTTCAAACAGGAGACTACAATGAG. This translates into CAVQTGDYNE. Given in full, the CDR3 is CAVQTGDYNEQFF.

Regarding this clone: This may stem from a read error, because a much larger clone lies one nucleotide away. The CDR3 DNA, read in part, is TGTGCCAGCAGCTTACTGGCGGGCATCCCCGCAGGGACC. This translates into CASSLLAGIPAGT. From start to end, the CDR3 is CASSLLAGIPAGTQYF. The chain carries TRBV13 and TRBJ2-5, with TRBD2 as a possible D gene (5 bases). The read falls 3 residues short of the CDR3 end, and the missing part is taken from the germline J gene. From germline, CDR1 is PRHDT and CDR2 FYEKMQ (reference sequence). The V end lost 2 bases, the J end lost 7 bases, and 20 bases lay between the germline ends. This CDR3 spans 16 amino acids.

Of note for this clone: The read terminates 3 residues ahead of where the CDR3 ends, so the germline J gene completes it. The chain joins TRBV30 to TRBJ2-2; tentatively, D is TRBD1 (6 bases). Germline loops: CDR1 GTSNPN, CDR2 SVGIG (reference sequence). This CDR3 is 12 amino acids long. CDR3 sequence reads: CAWNRDNSPLFF. The sequenced CDR3 bases are TGTGCCTGGAACAGGGACAATTCACCG.

This clone came up many times. From the germline J gene comes the end of the CDR3, since the read stops 3 residues before it. V and J are TRBV20-1 and TRBJ1-1; perhaps TRBD1 as D (6 bases). V lost 0 bases, J lost 1 base, and 15 bases lay in between. The V gene's germline CDR1 is DFQATT and CDR2 SNEGSKA (reference sequence). The CDR3 is made up of 16 amino acids. Here the CDR3 reads CSARDIQGGGNTEAFF. CDR3 DNA, as far as it was read: TGCAGTGCTAGAGATATACAGGGTGGGGGGAACACTGAA.

This clone was seen repeatedly, ten times or more. The read finishes 3 residues shy of the CDR3 end, and the germline J gene is used to complete it. This sequence joins TRBV10-3 and TRBJ2-5, with TRBD1 as a possible D gene (6 bases). This CDR3 contains 15 residues. V was clipped by 0 bases and J by 2 bases, with 10 bases between them. CDR1 ENHRY and CDR2 SYGVKD come from the germline V gene. The CDR3: CAISESTGGQETQYF. CDR3 DNA (partial): TGTGCCATCAGTGAGTCGACAGGAGGACAAGAGACC.

This clone was counted many times. The read ends 3 residues early relative to the CDR3; the germline J gene fills the gap. The V gene is TRBV5-5, the J gene TRBJ1-2; no clear D. The V end lost 3 bases, the J end lost 2 bases, and 14 bases lay between the germline ends. This CDR3 contains 15 residues. Germline CDR1 reads SGHKS; CDR2 reads YYEKEE (reference sequence). CDR3 bases read: TGTGCCAGCAGCTCCAACCCAGGAGGGAACTATGGC. This encodes CASSSNPGGNYG. The entire CDR3 protein reads CASSSNPGGNYGYTF.

This clone was seen at least ten times. The CDR3 is cut off 3 residues early in the read; its end comes from the germline J gene. The chain has TRBV20-1 and TRBJ1-2; D is ambiguous. The CDR3 loop spans 13 amino acids. In germline, CDR1 is DFQATT, CDR2 SNEGSKA (reference sequence). The sequenced CDR3 bases are TGCAGTGCTAGAGATATCGGGGTGAGCGGC. Its translation: CSARDIGVSG. The full CDR3 protein reads CSARDIGVSGYTF.

This clone was seen at least ten times. The read falls 3 residues short of the CDR3 end, and the missing part is taken from the germline J gene. V usage is TRBV2 and J usage is TRBJ1-2; TRBD1 matches 8 bases. Germline CDR1 and CDR2: SNHLY and FYNNEI. V shed 7 bases and J 4 bases; nucleotides not matched to a gene: 5. The CDR3 runs to 13 residues. The CDR3 DNA, read in part, is TGTGCCAGCACTACGGGACAGGCCTATGGC. This encodes CASTTGQAYG. The whole CDR3 protein is CASTTGQAYGYTF.

Notes on this clone: The read ends 3 residues early relative to the CDR3; the germline J gene fills the gap. This chain links TRBV20-1 with TRBJ2-7; TRBD2 aligns across 8 bases. This CDR3 spans 13 amino acids. The V gene's germline CDR1 is DFQATT and CDR2 SNEGSKA (reference sequence). The V segment lost 8 bases and the J segment 3 bases; nucleotides outside the gene matches: 9. The sequenced part of the CDR3 DNA is TGCAGTACCCGAGGGCGGGAGGACTACGAG. This gives the protein CSTRGREDYE. The complete CDR3 protein is CSTRGREDYEQYF.

The table lists this clone with many counts. Sequencing ends 3 residues short of the CDR3 end; the germline J gene provides the rest. The chain uses TRBV28 and TRBJ2-5; 7 positions agree with TRBD2. Per germline, CDR1 MDHEN and CDR2 SYDVKM. The CDR3 is 15 residues long. Losses at the gene ends were 7 bases for V and 4 bases for J; bases not matched to a gene: 12. CDR3 in amino acids: CASKLGREFLETQYF. Incomplete CDR3 DNA: TGTGCCAGCAAATTAGGGCGGGAGTTTTTAGAGACC. Full variable domain (outside the CDR3, taken from reference TRBV28 and TRBJ2-5): DVKVTQSSRYLVKRTGEKVFLECVQDMDHENMFWYRQDPGLGLRLIYFSYDVKMKEKGDIPEGYSVSREKKERFSLILESASTNQTSMYLCASKLGREFLETQYFGPGTRLLVL.

At least ten counts were recorded for this clone. From the germline J gene comes the end of the CDR3, since the read stops 3 residues before it. The chain has TRBV12-5 and TRBJ2-7, with 7 positions matching TRBD2. The V segment lost 4 bases and the J segment 2 bases; nucleotides outside the gene matches: 11. This CDR3 region has 16 residues. The V gene's germline CDR1 is LGHNT and CDR2 FRNRAP. The part of the CDR3 DNA that was read is TGTGCTAGTGGTTGGATTGGAGGGACTACCACCTACGAG. It translates to CASGWIGGTTTYE. The complete CDR3 protein is CASGWIGGTTTYEQYF.

This clone was observed many times. The read ends 3 residues before the CDR3 terminus; that terminus is restored from the germline J gene. The chain couples TRBV12-3 or TRBV12-4 to TRBJ2-7, with 9 nucleotides matching TRBD2. V trimming: 3 bases; J trimming: 4 bases; junction bases outside the gene matches: 7. This CDR3 has 15 amino acids. Partial CDR3 DNA: TGTGCCAGCAGTTTTCAGCCTAGCGGGGCTTACGAG. Amino acids: CASSFQPSGAYE. The CDR3 in full is CASSFQPSGAYEQYF.

This clone was counted at least ten times. From the germline J gene comes the end of the CDR3, since the read stops 3 residues before it. This chain connects TRBV10-3 to TRBJ1-1, with 7 positions matching TRBD1. The CDR3 spans 14 residues. The germline V gene encodes CDR1 ENHRY and CDR2 SYGVKD. Trimming removed 5 bases from V and 2 bases from J; junction bases left unmatched: 5. The sequenced CDR3 bases are TGTGCCATCAGTCAGGGACAGATTAACACTGAA. Protein sequence: CAISQGQINTE. The full CDR3 protein reads CAISQGQINTEAFF.

This clone showed up many times. Sequencing ends 3 residues short of the CDR3 end; the germline J gene provides the rest. V usage is TRBV20-1 and J usage is TRBJ1-2; TRBD1 aligns across 7 bases. The CDR3 spans 13 residues. Trimming removed 6 bases from V and 4 bases from J; junction bases left unmatched: 8. Germline values: CDR1 DFQATT, CDR2 SNEGSKA (reference sequence). CDR3 region: CSAPMTGTYGYTF. The part of the CDR3 DNA that was read is TGCAGTGCCCCGATGACAGGGACCTATGGC.

The sample holds many counts of this clone. The covered CDR3 bases are TGTGCCAGCAGCGCGACTAGCGGGAGCGCGGAGACC. Translating gives CASSATSGSAET. The full CDR3 is CASSATSGSAETQYF. The chain joins TRBV7-3 to TRBJ2-5; TRBD2 agrees at 12 bases. The read comes to an end 3 residues before the CDR3 does, leaving the germline J gene to fill in the end. This CDR3 is built from 15 residues. The V gene's germline CDR1 is SGHTA and CDR2 FQGTGA. V lost 5 bases and J lost 5; bases outside the gene matches: 6.

There are a few counts of this clone. At one boundary the junction diverges from the germline segment, which might be a read error. The sequenced fragment ends 3 residues before the CDR3 boundary, so the rest is inferred from the germline J gene. The chain combines TRBV5-1 with TRBJ2-3, with TRBD2 matching over 8 bases. Germline V CDR1 and CDR2: SGHRS, YFSETQ. The CDR3 runs 15 residues. CDR3 region: CASRLETSVTDTQYF. The DNA read from the CDR3 is TGCGCCAGCAGATTGGAGACTAGCGTCACAGATACG.

This clone was seen a handful of times. The read gets to within 3 residues of the CDR3 end, and the germline J gene fills in the rest. The rearrangement links TRBV7-2 to TRBJ2-3, with 7 bases aligning to TRBD2. The CDR3 contains 14 residues. The V gene's germline CDR1 is SGHTA and CDR2 FQGNSA. The CDR3 here is CASSWGDYQETQYF. The sequenced part of the CDR3 DNA is TGTGCCAGCAGCTGGGGGGACTACCAAGAGACG.

This clone was detected only a few times. Given a much more abundant clone one base away, this may be a read error. The CDR3 extends 3 residues past the end of the read, so its final part is completed from the germline J gene. J is TRBJ2-3 and V is TRBV30; unclear D gene. The V gene's germline CDR1 is GTSNPN and CDR2 SVGIG (reference sequence). The CDR3 has 12 residues. CDR3 bases read: TGTGCCTGGAGTGGCACAGATCAGCCG. Translation gives CAWSGTDQP. In full, the CDR3 reads CAWSGTDQPQYF.

This clone was seen a handful of times. The read ends 3 residues early relative to the CDR3; the germline J gene fills the gap. The chain couples TRBV5-1 to TRBJ2-5, with TRBD1 as a possible D gene (8 bases). Germline CDR1 reads SGHRS; CDR2 reads YFSETQ. The CDR3 has 15 residues. Trimming cost V 5 bases and J 5 bases, with 19 bases left between them. The CDR3 bases that were read are TGCGCCAGCAGACTTCGGACAGGGCGGGGGGAGACC. It is translated as CASRLRTGRGET. Given in full, the CDR3 is CASRLRTGRGETQYF.

This clone was detected ten times or more. With the read ending 3 residues before the CDR3 end, the germline J gene is used to fill in that end. The rearrangement links TRBV18 to TRBJ2-2; TRBD2 aligns across 9 bases. The J segment lost 5 bases and the V segment lost 0 bases, leaving 7 bases of the junction unmatched. Germline V gives CDR1 KGHSH, CDR2 LQKENI. This CDR3 contains 17 residues. CDR3 sequence: CASSPPPSGIGTGELFF. The CDR3 bases that were read are TGTGCCAGCTCACCACCTCCTAGCGGGATAGGTACCGGGGAG.

The table lists this clone with many counts. Sequencing ends 3 residues short of the CDR3 end; the germline J gene provides the rest. The V gene is TRBV6-1, the J gene TRBJ2-7; 10 bases align to TRBD1. The CDR3 runs to 14 residues. Germline V CDR1 and CDR2: MNHNS, SASEGT. J was trimmed by 3 bases and V by 4 bases; bases with no gene match: 3. The CDR3 here is CASSGDRGGYEQYF. Partial CDR3 DNA: TGTGCCAGCAGTGGGGACAGGGGAGGCTACGAG.

This clone was found many times. This CDR3 reads CASRSTGVTGELFF. CDR3 DNA (partial): TGTGCCAGCAGATCAACAGGGGTAACCGGGGAG. This sequence joins TRBV7-3 and TRBJ2-2; 7 nucleotides match TRBD1. The read ends 3 residues before the CDR3 terminus; that terminus is restored from the germline J gene. The CDR3 consists of 14 residues. Trimming at V came to 6 bases and at J to 5 bases, leaving 6 bases not matched to a gene. Germline V CDR1 and CDR2: SGHTA, FQGTGA.

This clone was counted ten times or more. From the germline J gene comes the end of the CDR3, since the read stops 3 residues before it. V usage is TRBV5-1 and J usage is TRBJ2-3, with unresolved D. Per the germline V gene, CDR1 is SGHRS and CDR2 is YFSETQ. The CDR3 extends over 15 amino acids. The V and J ends lost 4 bases and 0 bases respectively, with 12 bases between them. CDR3 amino acids: CASSGWAGSTDTQYF. CDR3 DNA, as far as it was read: TGCGCCAGCAGCGGGTGGGCTGGGAGCACAGATACG. The full variable domain, with the rest looked up from reference TRBV5-1 and TRBJ2-3, is KAGVTQTPRYLIKTRGQQVTLSCSPISGHRSVSWYQQTPGQGLQFLFEYFSETQRNKGNFPGRFSGRQFSNSRSEMNVSTLELGDSALYLCASSGWAGSTDTQYFGPGTRLTVL.

This clone occurred many times. With the read ending 3 residues before the CDR3 end, the germline J gene is used to fill in that end. This chain joins TRBV19 and TRBJ2-1; 9 bases are shared with TRBD1. The length of the CDR3 is 17 residues. Germline CDR1 and CDR2: LNHDA and SQIVND (reference sequence). The V segment lost 5 bases and the J segment 0 bases; nucleotides outside the gene matches: 8. CDR3 sequence: CASSSGQGQSSYNEQFF. The CDR3 bases that were read are TGTGCCAGTAGTTCGGGACAGGGACAAAGCTCCTACAATGAG.